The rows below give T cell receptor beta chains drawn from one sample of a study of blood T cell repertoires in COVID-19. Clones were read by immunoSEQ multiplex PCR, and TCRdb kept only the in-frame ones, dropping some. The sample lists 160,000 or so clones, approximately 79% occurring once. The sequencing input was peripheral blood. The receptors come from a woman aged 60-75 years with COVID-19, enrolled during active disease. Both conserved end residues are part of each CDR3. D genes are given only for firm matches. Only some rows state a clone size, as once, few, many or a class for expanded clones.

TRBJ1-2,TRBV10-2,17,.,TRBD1,CASSDRQGSLSFYGYTF,TGCGCCAGCAGTGATAGACAGGGGTCCCTTAGTTTCTATGGCTACACCTTC
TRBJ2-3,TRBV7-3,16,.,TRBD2,CASSLTSGGSADTQYF,TGTGCCAGCAGCTTGACTAGCGGGGGCTCCGCGGATACGCAGTATTTT
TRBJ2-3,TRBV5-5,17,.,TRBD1,CASSKAGQGMRTDTQYF,TGTGCCAGCAGCAAAGCGGGACAGGGGATGAGAACAGATACGCAGTATTTT
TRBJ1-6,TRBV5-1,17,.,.,CASSPRGGSSYNSPLHF,TGCGCCAGCAGCCCCAGGGGAGGGAGCTCCTATAATTCACCCCTCCACTTT
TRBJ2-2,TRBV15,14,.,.,CATSPVARAGELFF,TGTGCCACCAGCCCAGTGGCCCGTGCCGGGGAGCTGTTTTTT
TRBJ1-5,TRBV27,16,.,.,CASSLSPGSSPQPQHF,TGTGCCAGCAGTTTAAGCCCAGGGTCCTCCCCGCAGCCCCAGCATTTT
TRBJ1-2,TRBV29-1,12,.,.,CSVEGENYGYTF,TGCAGCGTTGAAGGCGAAAACTATGGCTACACCTTC
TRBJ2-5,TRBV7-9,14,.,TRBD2,CASSLVGGKETQYF,TGTGCCAGCAGCTTAGTGGGAGGGAAAGAGACCCAGTACTTC
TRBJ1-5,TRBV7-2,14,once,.,CASSGRTHNQPQHF,TGTGCCAGCAGCGGACGGACTCACAATCAGCCCCAGCATTTT
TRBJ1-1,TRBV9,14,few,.,CASSVVSGNTEAFF,TGTGCCAGCAGCGTAGTTTCGGGGAACACTGAAGCTTTCTTT
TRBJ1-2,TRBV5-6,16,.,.,CASSLASSFTNYGYTF,TGTGCCAGCAGCTTGGCGTCTTCTTTTACTAACTATGGCTACACCTTC
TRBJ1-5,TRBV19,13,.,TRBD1,CAGQTGNNQPQHF,TGTGCCGGTCAGACAGGGAACAATCAGCCCCAGCATTTT
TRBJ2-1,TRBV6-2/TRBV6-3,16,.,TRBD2,CASSYPASGRGDEQFF,TGTGCCAGCAGTTACCCCGCCAGCGGGAGAGGGGATGAGCAGTTCTTC
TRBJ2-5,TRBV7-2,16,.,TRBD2,CASSLRSSGRKETQYF,TGTGCCAGCAGCTTAAGGTCTAGCGGGAGGAAAGAGACCCAGTACTTC
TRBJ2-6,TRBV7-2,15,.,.,CASSLDSTGANVLTF,TGTGCCAGCAGCTTAGATAGCACTGGGGCCAACGTCCTGACTTTC
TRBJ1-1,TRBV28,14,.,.,CASSLLGGPTEAFF,TGTGCCAGCAGTTTGCTGGGAGGTCCCACTGAAGCTTTCTTT
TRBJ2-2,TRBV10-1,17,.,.,CASSESATTREHRGAVF,TGCGCCAGCAGTGAGTCGGCCACCACCCGCGAACACCGGGGAGCTGTTTTT
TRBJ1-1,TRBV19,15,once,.,CASSPRQDGSTEAFF,TGTGCCAGTAGTCCCCGACAGGACGGAAGCACTGAAGCTTTCTTT
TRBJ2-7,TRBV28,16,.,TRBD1,CASPFRSGTGRHEQYF,TGTGCCAGCCCCTTCCGGTCCGGGACAGGGAGGCACGAGCAGTACTTC
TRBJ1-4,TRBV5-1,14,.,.,CASSLEGSGKKLFF,TGCGCCAGCAGCTTGGAGGGAAGCGGGAAAAAACTGTTTTTT
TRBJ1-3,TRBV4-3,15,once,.,CASSQDDRSGNTIYF,TGCGCCAGCAGCCAAGATGACAGGTCTGGAAACACCATATATTTT
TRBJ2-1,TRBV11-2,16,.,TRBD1,CASSFRRTGVHNEQFF,TGTGCCAGCAGCTTCCGAAGGACAGGGGTACACAATGAGCAGTTCTTC
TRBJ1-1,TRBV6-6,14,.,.,CASRSPGADTEAFF,TGTGCCAGCAGGTCCCCAGGGGCGGACACTGAAGCTTTCTTT
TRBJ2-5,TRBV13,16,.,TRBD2,CASSSSLSGVQETQYF,TGTGCCAGCAGCTCGTCCCTTAGCGGGGTCCAAGAGACCCAGTACTTC
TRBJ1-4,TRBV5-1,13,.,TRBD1,CASGDRLSEKLFF,TGCGCCAGCGGGGACAGGTTAAGTGAAAAACTGTTTTTT
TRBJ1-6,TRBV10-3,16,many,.,CAISEVRGGNNSPLHF,TGTGCCATCAGTGAAGTTAGGGGGGGAAATAATTCACCCCTCCACTTT
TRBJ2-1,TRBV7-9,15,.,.,CASSLGLALYNEQFF,TGTGCCAGCAGCTTGGGGCTAGCGCTCTACAATGAGCAGTTCTTC
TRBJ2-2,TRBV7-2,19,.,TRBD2,CASSLAGLYFKAGLRELFF,TGTGCCAGCAGCTTAGCCGGTCTATATTTTAAAGCGGGACTAAGGGAGCTGTTTTTT
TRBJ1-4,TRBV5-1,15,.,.,CASSLVTATNEKLFF,TGCGCCAGCAGCTTGGTCACAGCAACTAATGAAAAACTGTTTTTT
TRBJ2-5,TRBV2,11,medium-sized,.,CASSERETQYF,TGTGCCAGCAGTGAACGGGAGACCCAGTACTTC
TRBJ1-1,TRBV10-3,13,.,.,CAISESGNTEAFF,TGTGCCATCAGTGAATCGGGGAACACTGAAGCTTTCTTT
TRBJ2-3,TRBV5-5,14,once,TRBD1,CASRMDRATDTQYF,TGTGCCAGCAGAATGGACAGGGCCACAGATACGCAGTATTTT
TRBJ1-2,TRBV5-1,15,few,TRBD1,CASRSQGVGPYGYTF,TGCGCCAGCAGGTCCCAGGGGGTCGGTCCCTATGGCTACACCTTC
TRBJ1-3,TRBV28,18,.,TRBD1,CASSGPPGQGKNGNTIYF,TGTGCCAGCAGTGGACCACCGGGACAGGGGAAAAATGGAAACACCATATATTTT
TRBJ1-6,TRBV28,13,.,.,CASSLAGYSPLHF,TGTGCCAGCAGTTTAGCGGGGTATTCACCCCTCCACTTT
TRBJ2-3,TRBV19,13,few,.,CASSIASTDTQYF,TGTGCCAGTAGTATAGCGAGCACAGATACGCAGTATTTT
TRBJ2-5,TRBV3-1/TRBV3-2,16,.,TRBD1,CASSQPIMRGHETQYF,TGTGCCAGCAGCCAACCGATTATGAGGGGGCACGAGACCCAGTACTTC
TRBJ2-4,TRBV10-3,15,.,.,CAISEGWGLKNIQYF,TGTGCCATCAGTGAGGGATGGGGGCTCAAAAACATTCAGTACTTC
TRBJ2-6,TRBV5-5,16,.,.,CASSLFRLTGANVLTF,TGTGCCAGCAGCTTGTTCAGGCTTACTGGGGCCAACGTCCTGACTTTC
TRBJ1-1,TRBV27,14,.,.,CASSPRGARTEAFF,TGTGCCAGCAGTCCCCGGGGGGCGCGTACTGAAGCTTTCTTT
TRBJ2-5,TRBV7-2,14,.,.,CASSPPGGQETQYF,TGTGCCAGCAGCCCGCCAGGAGGCCAAGAGACCCAGTACTTC
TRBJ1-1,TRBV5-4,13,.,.,CASSFQVNTEAFF,TGTGCCAGCAGCTTCCAGGTGAACACTGAAGCTTTCTTT
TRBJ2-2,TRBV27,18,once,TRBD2,CASRARTSGGAWTGELFF,TGTGCCAGCAGGGCGCGGACGAGCGGGGGGGCGTGGACCGGGGAGCTGTTTTTT
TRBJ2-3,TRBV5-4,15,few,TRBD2,CASSSPGLGTDTQYF,TGTGCCAGCAGCTCCCCGGGACTAGGTACAGATACGCAGTATTTT
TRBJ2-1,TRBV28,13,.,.,CASSLFRQNEQFF,TGTGCCAGCAGTTTGTTTAGACAGAATGAGCAGTTCTTC
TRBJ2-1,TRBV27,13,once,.,CASSLLAYNEQFF,TGTGCCAGCAGTTTACTAGCATACAATGAGCAGTTCTTC
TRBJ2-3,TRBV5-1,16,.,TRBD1,CASSPGQGASTDTQYF,TGCGCCAGCAGCCCCGGACAGGGGGCGAGCACAGATACGCAGTATTTT
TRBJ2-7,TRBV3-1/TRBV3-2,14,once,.,CASSPTSRYYEQYF,TGTGCCAGCAGCCCCACTAGCAGGTATTACGAGCAGTACTTC
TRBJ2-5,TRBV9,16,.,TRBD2,CASSLTGTSGMQTQYF,TGTGCCAGCAGCCTAACCGGGACTAGCGGGATGCAGACCCAGTACTTC
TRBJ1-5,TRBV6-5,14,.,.,CASKIQAGNQPQHF,TGTGCCAGCAAAATTCAAGCGGGTAATCAGCCCCAGCATTTT
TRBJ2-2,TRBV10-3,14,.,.,CAISELGATGELFF,TGTGCCATCAGTGAGTTGGGGGCTACCGGGGAGCTGTTTTTT
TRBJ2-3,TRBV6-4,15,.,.,CASSARGVPPDTQYF,TGTGCCAGCAGTGCTCGGGGAGTCCCGCCAGATACGCAGTATTTT
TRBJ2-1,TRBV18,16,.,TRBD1,CASSPPDRDRLNEQFF,TGTGCCAGCTCACCACCAGATCGGGACAGACTAAATGAGCAGTTCTTC